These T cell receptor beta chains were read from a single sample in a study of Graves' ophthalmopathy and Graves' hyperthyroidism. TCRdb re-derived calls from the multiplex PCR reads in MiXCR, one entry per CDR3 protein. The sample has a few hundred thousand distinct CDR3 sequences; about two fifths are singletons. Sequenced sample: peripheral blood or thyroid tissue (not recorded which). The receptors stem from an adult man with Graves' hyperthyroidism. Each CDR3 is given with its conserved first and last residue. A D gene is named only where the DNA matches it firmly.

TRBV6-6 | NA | CASREGHRFDNSPLHF
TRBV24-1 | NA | CATSRLNTEAFF
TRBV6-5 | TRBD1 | CASSEPVTGSAGNTIYF
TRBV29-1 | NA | CSASGLGSYEQYF
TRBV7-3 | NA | CASSLVAVRAGEFGGYTF
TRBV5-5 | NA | CASSLQTGANSPLHF
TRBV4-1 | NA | CASSLTVLQETQYF
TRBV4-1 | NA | CASSQDVRGGLQETQYF
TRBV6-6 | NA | CASSYAVTGNQPQHF
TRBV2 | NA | CASSESGAGYTF
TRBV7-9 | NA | CASSSSQGPRNTEAFF
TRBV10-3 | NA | CAISGSRSGTVHQPQHF
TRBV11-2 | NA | CASSSERSRQETQYF
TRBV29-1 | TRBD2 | CSVWTSGEETQYF
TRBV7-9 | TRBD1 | CASSPRDRGVSGNTIYF
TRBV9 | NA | CASSVGQTFSSYNSPLHF
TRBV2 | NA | CASSEVDGGYTF
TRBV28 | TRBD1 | CASRQGAYYTF
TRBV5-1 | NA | CASSLGAEQETQYF
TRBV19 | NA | CASSTPYDTEAFF
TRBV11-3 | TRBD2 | CASSLSSGSQYF
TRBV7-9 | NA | CASSLERQAFF
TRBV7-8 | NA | CASSSHPGAGASETQYF
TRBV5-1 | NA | CASSLGDRGARYEQYF
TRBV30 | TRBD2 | CACSGRDTGELFF
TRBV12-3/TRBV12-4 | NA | CASSSWLYNSPLHF
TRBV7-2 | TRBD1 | CASSTTGDTEAFF
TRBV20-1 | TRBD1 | CSAPGQKEETQYF
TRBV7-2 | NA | CASSLAGVPGANVLTF
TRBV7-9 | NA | CASSPTRNTDTQYF
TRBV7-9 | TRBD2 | CASSPPGLAGERYF
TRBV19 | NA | CASSTRDYGYTF
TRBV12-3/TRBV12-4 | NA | CASSPYLMERDGYTF
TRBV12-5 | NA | CASGSPSLGAFF
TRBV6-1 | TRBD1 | CATTLGQQKYNQPQHF
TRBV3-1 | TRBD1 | CASSQNSGGLYGYTF
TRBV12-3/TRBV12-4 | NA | CASSGQILSYEQYF
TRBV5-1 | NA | CASSLGSVGLGSGANVLTF
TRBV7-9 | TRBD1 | CASSPRGQGANTEAFF
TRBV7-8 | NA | CASSQDYGSYEQYF
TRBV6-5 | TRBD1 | CASTTGQPGNTIYF
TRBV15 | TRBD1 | CATSIRQGSYGYTF
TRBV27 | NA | CASSPSALGALHF
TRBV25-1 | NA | CASSDPSGRREKLFF
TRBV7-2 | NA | CASSLRGRLDGYTF
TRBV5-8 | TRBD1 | CASSFRGRAGANVLTF
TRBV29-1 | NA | CSVGGSYEQYF
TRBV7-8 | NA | CASSLWVGETQYF
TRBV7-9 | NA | CASSLETVLEAFF
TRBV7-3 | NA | CASSPFGHTDTQYF